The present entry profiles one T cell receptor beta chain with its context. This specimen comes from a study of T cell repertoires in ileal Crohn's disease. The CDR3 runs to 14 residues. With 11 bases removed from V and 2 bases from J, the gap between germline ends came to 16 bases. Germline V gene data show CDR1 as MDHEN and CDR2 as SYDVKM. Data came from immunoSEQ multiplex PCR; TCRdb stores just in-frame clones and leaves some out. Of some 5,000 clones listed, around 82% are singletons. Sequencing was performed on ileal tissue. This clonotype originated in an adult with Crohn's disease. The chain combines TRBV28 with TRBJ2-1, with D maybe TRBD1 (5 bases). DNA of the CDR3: TGTGCCTCGAGATCACAGGACCCCTACAATGAGCAGTTCTTC. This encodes CASRSQDPYNEQFF.